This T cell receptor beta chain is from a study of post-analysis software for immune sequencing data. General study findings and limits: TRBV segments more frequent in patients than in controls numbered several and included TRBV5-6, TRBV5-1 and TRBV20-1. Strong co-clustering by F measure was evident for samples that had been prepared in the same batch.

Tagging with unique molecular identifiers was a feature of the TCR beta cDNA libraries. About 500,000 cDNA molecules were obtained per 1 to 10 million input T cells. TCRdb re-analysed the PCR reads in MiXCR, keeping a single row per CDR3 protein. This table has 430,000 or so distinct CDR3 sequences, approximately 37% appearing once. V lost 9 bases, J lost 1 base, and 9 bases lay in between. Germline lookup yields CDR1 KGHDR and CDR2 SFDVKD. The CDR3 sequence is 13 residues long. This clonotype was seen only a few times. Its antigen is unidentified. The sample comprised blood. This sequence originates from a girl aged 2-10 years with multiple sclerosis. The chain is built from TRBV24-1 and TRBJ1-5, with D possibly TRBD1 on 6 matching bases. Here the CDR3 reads CATGTNSNQPQHF. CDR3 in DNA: TGTGCCACCGGGACAAACAGCAATCAGCCCCAGCATTTT.